This T cell receptor beta chain stems from a study of OX40 agonist ivuxolimab in advanced cancers. Measured with immunoSEQ multiplex PCR; TCRdb has only the in-frame clones, and not every one. There are 57,000 or so clones in the sample; approximately 86% occur only once, and around 2.8% lies in the top ten. Germline assignment: CDR1 MGHRA and CDR2 YSYEKL. Trimming left V 0 bases short and J 1 base short, with 9 bases between. The CDR3 runs to 16 residues. The chain has TRBV4-1 and TRBJ2-2; the D gene is possibly TRBD1 (6 bases). This TCR was sampled from an adult with an advanced solid tumor such as melanoma, head and neck, liver or kidney cancer. The source material was CD4+ or CD8+ T cells sorted from blood, sampled in a trial of the OX40 agonist ivuxolimab. CDR3 sequence reads: CASSQDPGQNTGELFF. The CDR3 DNA follows: TGCGCCAGCAGCCAAGATCCGGGACAGAACACCGGGGAGCTGTTTTTT.